This passage covers 18 T cell receptor beta chains from one sample sequenced in a study of OX40 agonist ivuxolimab in advanced cancers. Method: immunoSEQ multiplex PCR; TCRdb's copy keeps in-frame clones and lacks some. The sample consists of tens of thousands of clones, 75% to 90% of them appearing once. The source material was CD4+ or CD8+ T cells sorted from blood, sampled in a trial of the OX40 agonist ivuxolimab. The receptors here all came from an adult with an advanced solid tumor such as melanoma, head and neck, liver or kidney cancer.

The genes are TRBV6-5 and TRBJ2-5; no firm D call. This CDR3 has 11 amino acids. The ends were cut back, 6 bases at V and 5 bases at J, with 7 bases in the middle. The germline V gene encodes CDR1 MNHEY and CDR2 SVGAGI. The CDR3 loop reads CASRTEETQYF. The CDR3 coding sequence is TGTGCCAGCAGAACGGAGGAGACCCAGTACTTC.

V and J are TRBV6-6 and TRBJ2-5; perhaps TRBD1 as D (6 bases). CDR1 is MNHNY, CDR2 SVGAGI, per germline (reference sequence). CDR3 size: 15 residues. Trimming took off 5 bases at V and 1 base at J, with 14 bases between the two ends. CDR3 in DNA: TGTGCCAGCAGTCCGACAAGGACAGTCCAAGAGACCCAGTACTTC. As protein: CASSPTRTVQETQYF.

The V and J genes are TRBV21-1 and TRBJ2-7. TRBV21-1 is a listed pseudogene. This CDR3 contains 13 residues. The CDR3 nucleotides are TGTGCCAGCATCGCGAATCGGGACGGCGAGCAGTACTTC. It translates to CASIANRDGEQYF.

V and J are TRBV28 and TRBJ1-1; D not certain. V was shortened by 4 bases and J by 5 bases, with 14 bases between the two germline ends. Germline assignment: CDR1 MDHEN and CDR2 SYDVKM. There are 14 residues in the CDR3. The CDR3 DNA reads as TGTGCCAGCAGTTCCCCCGGGCCGGGAACTGAAGCTTTCTTT. This gives the protein CASSSPGPGTEAFF.

The rearrangement links TRBV5-1 to TRBJ2-1; 7 nucleotides agree with TRBD2. Trimming removed 4 bases from V and 2 bases from J; junction bases left unmatched: 6. Germline V gene data show CDR1 as SGHRS and CDR2 as YFSETQ. The CDR3 is 15 residues long. CDR3 DNA sequence: TGCGCCAGCAGCCCCCTCGGGACTACCTACAATGAGCAGTTCTTC. As protein: CASSPLGTTYNEQFF.

V gene TRBV4-3 combines with J gene TRBJ2-7, with 7 bases matching TRBD1. CDR1 and CDR2 (germline): LGHNA, YSLEER. The CDR3 runs to 13 residues. V was clipped by 2 bases and J by 5 bases; unmatched bases: 3. The CDR3: CASSQLTGNEQYF. The CDR3 nucleotides are TGCGCCAGCAGCCAACTGACAGGGAACGAGCAGTACTTC.

This rearrangement joins TRBV4-1 to TRBJ1-4; D gene uncertain. CDR1 and CDR2 (germline): MGHRA, YSYEKL. The CDR3 contains 17 residues. The V and J ends lost 4 bases and 3 bases respectively, with 18 bases between them. CDR3 in amino acids: CASSLFRGPGSNEKLFF. The CDR3 DNA reads TGCGCCAGCAGCCTCTTTCGGGGTCCCGGATCTAATGAAAAACTGTTTTTT.

The rearrangement joins TRBV4-3 to TRBJ1-2, with TRBD1 matching 9 bases. The germline V gene encodes CDR1 LGHNA and CDR2 YSLEER. Germline trimming cut 4 bases from V and 2 bases from J; bases unmatched to any gene: 8. The CDR3 extends over 16 amino acids. CDR3 loop: CASSPTGTGRNYGYTF. DNA for the CDR3: TGCGCCAGCAGCCCGACCGGGACAGGGAGAAACTATGGCTACACCTTC.

This sequence joins TRBV18 and TRBJ2-2, with 8 bases lining up with TRBD1. J lost 1 base, V lost 6 bases, and 4 bases had no gene match. The germline V gene encodes CDR1 KGHSH and CDR2 LQKENI. The CDR3 has 15 amino acids. For the CDR3, the DNA is TGTGCCAGCTCCCAGGGGACAGGGAACACCGGGGAGCTGTTTTTT. The encoded protein is CASSQGTGNTGELFF. The whole variable domain, filled in from reference TRBV18 and TRBJ2-2, reads NAGVMQNPRHLVRRRGQEARLRCSPMKGHSHVYWYRQLPEEGLKFMVYLQKENIIDESGMPKERFSAEFPKEGPSILRIQQVVRGDSAAYFCASSQGTGNTGELFFGEGSRLTVL.

The table lists this clone with a count of one. This chain connects TRBV7-6 to TRBJ1-6; 9 positions match TRBD1. This CDR3 has 14 residues. The junction had 1 base not matched to a gene; V was cut back by 4 bases and J by 6 bases. Germline loops: CDR1 SGHVS, CDR2 FNYEAQ. CDR3 sequence: CASSSGQGNSPLHF. CDR3 coding DNA: TGTGCCAGCAGCTCGGGACAGGGTAATTCACCCCTCCACTTT.

The chain combines TRBV6-5 with TRBJ2-1; no definite D call. With 6 bases removed from V and 0 bases from J, the gap between germline ends came to 12 bases. CDR1 and CDR2 from the germline V gene are MNHEY and SVGAGI. The CDR3 is made up of 15 amino acids. CDR3 bases: TGTGCCAGCAGCACCTCAGGTGACTCCTACAATGAGCAGTTCTTC. Its translation: CASSTSGDSYNEQFF.

The chain carries TRBV7-2 and TRBJ2-1; D not certain. V was clipped by 7 bases and J by 5 bases, with 18 bases between them. This CDR3 region has 15 residues. The germline CDR1 and CDR2 sequences are SGHTA and FQGNSA. CDR3 sequence: CASNLRPFSNNEQFF. The CDR3 DNA is TGTGCCAGCAATCTAAGACCCTTTAGTAACAATGAGCAGTTCTTC. Using reference TRBV7-2 and TRBJ2-1 for the parts outside the CDR3, the full variable domain is GAGVSQSPSNKVTEKGKDVELRCDPISGHTALYWYRQSLGQGLEFLIYFQGNSAPDKSGLPSDRFSAERTGGSVSTLTIQRTQQEDSAVYLCASNLRPFSNNEQFFGPGTRLTVL.

This clone was counted a single time. The chain couples TRBV5-6 to TRBJ1-5; D gene unclear. Germline loops: CDR1 SGHDT, CDR2 YYEEEE. The CDR3 has 15 residues. V was pared by 1 base and J by 4 bases, with 12 bases between. CDR3 region: CASSLSAGLNQPQHF. In DNA, the CDR3 is TGTGCCAGCAGCTTGTCTGCAGGATTGAATCAGCCCCAGCATTTT.

This chain links TRBV27 with TRBJ2-1; 12 nucleotides align to TRBD2. CDR1 and CDR2 from the germline V gene are MNHEY and SMNVEV (reference sequence). CDR3 size: 16 residues. V was clipped by 8 bases and J by 4 bases; unmatched bases: 9. DNA for the CDR3: TGTGCCAGCGTAGGACTAGCGGGGTTCCCTTACAATGAGCAGTTCTTC. Amino acids: CASVGLAGFPYNEQFF.

The chain joins TRBV11-1 to TRBJ1-2, with TRBD1 as a possible D gene (6 bases). CDR1 and CDR2 (germline): SGHAT, FQDESV (reference sequence). V was clipped by 4 bases and J by 8 bases, with 14 bases between them. The CDR3 length is 13 residues. The CDR3 DNA sequence: TGTGCCAGCAGCTGGGCAGGGGCTGGAGGCTACACCTTC. Its protein is CASSWAGAGGYTF.

This sequence joins TRBV6-5 and TRBJ1-3, with D possibly being TRBD1 (6 bases). This CDR3 region has 13 residues. Per the germline V gene, CDR1 is MNHEY and CDR2 is SVGAGI. V shed 6 bases and J shed 2 bases, with 8 bases lying between them. This chain's CDR3 is CASRQGAGNTIYF. The DNA of the CDR3 is TGTGCCAGCAGACAGGGAGCTGGAAACACCATATATTTT.

The chain employs TRBV19 and TRBJ1-1; 9 bases agree with TRBD1. The CDR3 has 12 amino acids. Trimming at V came to 5 bases and at J to 10 bases, leaving 5 bases not matched to a gene. From germline, CDR1 is LNHDA and CDR2 SQIVND (reference sequence). The CDR3 spells CASSFPTGGAFF. For the CDR3, the DNA is TGTGCCAGTAGTTTCCCGACAGGGGGAGCTTTCTTT.

J is TRBJ2-1 and V is TRBV4-1; D is perhaps TRBD1 or TRBD2 (5 bases each). Germline assignment: CDR1 MGHRA and CDR2 YSYEKL. Trimming removed 1 base at V and 2 bases at J, with 9 bases between. CDR3 length: 15 residues. CDR3 DNA sequence: TGCGCCAGCAGCCAAGTTCAGGGACCCTACAATGAGCAGTTCTTC. It specifies CASSQVQGPYNEQFF.